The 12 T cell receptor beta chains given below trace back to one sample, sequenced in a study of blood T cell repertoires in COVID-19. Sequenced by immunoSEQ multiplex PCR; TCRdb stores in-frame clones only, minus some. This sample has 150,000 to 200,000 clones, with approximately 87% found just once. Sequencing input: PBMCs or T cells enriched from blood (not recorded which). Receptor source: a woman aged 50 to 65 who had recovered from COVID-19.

CDR3: CASSIREAYEQYF. CDR3 DNA: TGTGCCAGTAGTATCAGGGAGGCCTACGAGCAGTACTTC. The chain couples TRBV19 to TRBJ2-7, with D possibly matching TRBD2 (6 bases). V was shortened by 3 bases and J by 2 bases, with 8 bases between the two germline ends. Germline loops: CDR1 LNHDA, CDR2 SQIVND (reference sequence). CDR3 length: 13 amino acids.

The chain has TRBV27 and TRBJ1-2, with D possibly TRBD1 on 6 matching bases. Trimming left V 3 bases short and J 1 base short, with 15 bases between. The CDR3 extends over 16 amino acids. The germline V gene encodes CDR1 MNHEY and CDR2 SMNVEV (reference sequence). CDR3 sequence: CASSLGSRGDNYGYTF. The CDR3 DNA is TGTGCCAGCAGTTTGGGGTCCAGGGGCGATAACTATGGCTACACCTTC.

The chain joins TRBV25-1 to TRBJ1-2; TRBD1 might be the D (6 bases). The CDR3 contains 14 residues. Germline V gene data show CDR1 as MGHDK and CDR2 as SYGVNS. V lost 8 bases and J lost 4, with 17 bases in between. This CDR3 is CASLHSRTVYGYTF. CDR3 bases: TGTGCCAGCCTACACTCCCGGACAGTCTATGGCTACACCTTC.

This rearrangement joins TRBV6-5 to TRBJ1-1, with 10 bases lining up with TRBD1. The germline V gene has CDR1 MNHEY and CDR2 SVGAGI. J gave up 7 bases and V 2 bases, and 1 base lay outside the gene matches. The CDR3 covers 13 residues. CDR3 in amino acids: CASSYGTGVEAFF. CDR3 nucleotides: TGTGCCAGCAGTTACGGGACAGGGGTTGAAGCTTTCTTT.

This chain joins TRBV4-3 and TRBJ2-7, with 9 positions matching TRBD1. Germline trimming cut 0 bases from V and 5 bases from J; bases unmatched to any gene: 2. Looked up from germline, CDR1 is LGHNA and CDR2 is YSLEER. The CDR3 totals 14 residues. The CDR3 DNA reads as TGCGCCAGCAGCCAAGAACAGGGGGCCCACGAGCAGTACTTC. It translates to CASSQEQGAHEQYF.

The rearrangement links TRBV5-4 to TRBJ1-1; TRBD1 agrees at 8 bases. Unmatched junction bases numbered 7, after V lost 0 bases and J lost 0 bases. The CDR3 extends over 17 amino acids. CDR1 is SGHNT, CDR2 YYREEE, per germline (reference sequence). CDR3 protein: CASSLAQGARMNTEAFF. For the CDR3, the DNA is TGTGCCAGCAGCTTGGCTCAGGGGGCGCGAATGAACACTGAAGCTTTCTTT.

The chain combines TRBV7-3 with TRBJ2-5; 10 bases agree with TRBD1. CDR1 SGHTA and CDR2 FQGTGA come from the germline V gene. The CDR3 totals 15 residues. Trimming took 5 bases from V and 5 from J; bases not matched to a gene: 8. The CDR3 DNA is TGTGCCAGCAGCCCCGGGACAGGGGCCCTGGAGACCCAGTACTTC. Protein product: CASSPGTGALETQYF.

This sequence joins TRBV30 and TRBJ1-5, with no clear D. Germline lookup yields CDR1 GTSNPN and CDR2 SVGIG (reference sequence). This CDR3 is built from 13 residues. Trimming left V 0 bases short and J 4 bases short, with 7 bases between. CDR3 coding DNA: TGTGCCTGGAGTGTTGGGAGTAATCAGCCCCAGCATTTT. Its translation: CAWSVGSNQPQHF. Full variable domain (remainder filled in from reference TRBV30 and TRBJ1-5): SQTIHQWPATLVQPVGSPLSLECTVEGTSNPNLYWYRQAAGRGLQLLFYSVGIGQISSEVPQNLSASRPQDRQFILSSKKLLLSDSGFYLCAWSVGSNQPQHFGDGTRLSIL.

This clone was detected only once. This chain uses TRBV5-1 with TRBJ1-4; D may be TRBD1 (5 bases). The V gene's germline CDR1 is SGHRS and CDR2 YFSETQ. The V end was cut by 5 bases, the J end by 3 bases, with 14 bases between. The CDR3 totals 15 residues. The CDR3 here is CASSMGTGSNEKLFF. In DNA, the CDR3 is TGCGCCAGCAGTATGGGAACAGGCTCTAATGAAAAACTGTTTTTT.

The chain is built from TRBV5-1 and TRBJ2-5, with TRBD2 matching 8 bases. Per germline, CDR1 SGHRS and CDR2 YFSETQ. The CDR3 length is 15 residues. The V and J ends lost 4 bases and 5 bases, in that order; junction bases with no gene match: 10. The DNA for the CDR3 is TGCGCCAGCAGCGCACAGCGGGGGCGGGAGGAGACCCAGTACTTC. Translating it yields CASSAQRGREETQYF.

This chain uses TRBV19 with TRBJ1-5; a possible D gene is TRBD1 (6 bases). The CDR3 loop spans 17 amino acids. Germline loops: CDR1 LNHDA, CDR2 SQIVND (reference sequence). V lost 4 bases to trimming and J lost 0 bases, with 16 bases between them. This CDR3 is CASSRRGGQNSNQPQHF. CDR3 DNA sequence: TGTGCCAGTAGTAGGCGTGGAGGACAGAATAGCAATCAGCCCCAGCATTTT.

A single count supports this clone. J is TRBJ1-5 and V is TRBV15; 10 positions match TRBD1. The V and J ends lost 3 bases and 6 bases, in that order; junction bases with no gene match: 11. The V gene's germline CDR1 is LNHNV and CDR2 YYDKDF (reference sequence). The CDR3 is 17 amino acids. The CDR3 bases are TGTGCCACCAGCAGGTCAGGCCCGGGACAGGGGTCTCAGCCCCAGCATTTT. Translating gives CATSRSGPGQGSQPQHF.